One TCR beta chain is described in this entry. The data derive from a study of CD8 T cells in Susac syndrome. The germline CDR1 and CDR2 sequences are SGHTA and FQGTGA. CDR3 length equals 14 residues. J lost 5 bases, V lost 4 bases, and 3 bases had no gene match. TCR beta sequences were obtained from blood CD8+ and CD4+ T cells. The study used treatment-naive patients who had stable or active relapsing-remitting disease as multiple sclerosis controls. TEMRA cells were FACS-enriched, while CD8+ and CD4+ T cells were negatively isolated. With random hexamers, reverse transcription was performed on about 0.5 to 1 ug of RNA. The immunoSEQ assay covered 54 Vbeta and 13 Jbeta segments for CDR3. TCRdb re-derived calls from the immunoSEQ multiplex PCR reads in MiXCR, one entry per CDR3 protein. This table has fewer than 250,000 distinct CDR3 sequences, roughly 90% appearing once.

This clonotype was sampled from a human donor with multiple sclerosis. The chain uses TRBV7-3 and TRBJ2-3; 10 bases map to TRBD2. The sequenced material came from CD8+ T cells from PBMCs. The CDR3, as DNA: TGTGCCAGCAGCTCTAGCGGGAGTGGAGATACGCAGTATTTT. Amino acids: CASSSSGSGDTQYF.